Included here is one T cell receptor (beta chain) sequence, with context. This sample is part of a study of technical replicates of blood from several donors. V lost 5 bases to trimming and J lost 3 bases, with 17 bases between them. The V gene's germline CDR1 is SGHAT and CDR2 FQNNGV. The CDR3 length is 16 residues. Sequencing used immunoSEQ multiplex PCR; TCRdb keeps in-frame clones, though not all of them. The table shows about 57,000 clones, with around 95% occurring only once. The clonotype was recovered from a human donor in good health. Some clones in this sample may be carry-over from other donors' samples. The chain uses TRBV11-2 and TRBJ2-1; weak D call: TRBD1 (6 bases). The sequencing sample was made of PBMCs. The CDR3 spells CASSRGQLLSYNEQFF. CDR3 nucleotides: TGTGCCAGCAGCCGGGGACAACTATTGAGCTACAATGAGCAGTTCTTC. Full variable domain (remainder filled in from reference TRBV11-2 and TRBJ2-1): EAGVAQSPRYKIIEKRQSVAFWCNPISGHATLYWYQQILGQGPKLLIQFQNNGVVDDSQLPKDRFSAERLKGVDSTLKIQPAKLEDSAVYLCASSRGQLLSYNEQFFGPGTRLTVL.